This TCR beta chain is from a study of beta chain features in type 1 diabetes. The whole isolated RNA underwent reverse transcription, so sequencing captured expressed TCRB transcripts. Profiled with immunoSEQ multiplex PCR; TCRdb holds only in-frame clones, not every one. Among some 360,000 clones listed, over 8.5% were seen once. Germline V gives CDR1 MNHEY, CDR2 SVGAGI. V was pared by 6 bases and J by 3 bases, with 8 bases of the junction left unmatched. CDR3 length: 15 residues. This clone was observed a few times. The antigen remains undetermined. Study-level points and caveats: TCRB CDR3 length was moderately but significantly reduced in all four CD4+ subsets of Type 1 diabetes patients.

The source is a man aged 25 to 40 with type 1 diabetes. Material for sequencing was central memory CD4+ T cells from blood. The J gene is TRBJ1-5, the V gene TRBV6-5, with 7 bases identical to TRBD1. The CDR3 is CASRDGTAYNQPQHF. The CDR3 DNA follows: TGTGCCAGCAGAGATGGGACAGCCTACAATCAGCCCCAGCATTTT.